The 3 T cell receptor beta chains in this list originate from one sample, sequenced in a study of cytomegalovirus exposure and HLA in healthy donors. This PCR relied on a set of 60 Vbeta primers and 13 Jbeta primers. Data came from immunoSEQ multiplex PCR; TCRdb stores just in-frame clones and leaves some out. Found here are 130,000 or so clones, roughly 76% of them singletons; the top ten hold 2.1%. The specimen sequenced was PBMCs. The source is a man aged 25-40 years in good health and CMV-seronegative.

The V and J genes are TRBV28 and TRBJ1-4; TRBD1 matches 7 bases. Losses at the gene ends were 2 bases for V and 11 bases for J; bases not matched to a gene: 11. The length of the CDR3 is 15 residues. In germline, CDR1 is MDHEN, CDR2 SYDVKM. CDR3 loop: CASSLRTGLSLKLFF. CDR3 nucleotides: TGTGCCAGCAGTTTAAGGACAGGCTTGAGCCTTAAACTGTTTTTT.

This CDR3 is CASSQYRGTNEKLFF. Written as DNA, the CDR3 is TGCGCCAGCAGCCAATATAGAGGGACTAATGAAAAACTGTTTTTT. V and J are TRBV4-3 and TRBJ1-4; D unresolved. The V gene's germline CDR1 is LGHNA and CDR2 YSLEER. V was cut by 2 bases and J by 2 bases, with 9 bases left in between. The CDR3 sequence is 15 residues long.

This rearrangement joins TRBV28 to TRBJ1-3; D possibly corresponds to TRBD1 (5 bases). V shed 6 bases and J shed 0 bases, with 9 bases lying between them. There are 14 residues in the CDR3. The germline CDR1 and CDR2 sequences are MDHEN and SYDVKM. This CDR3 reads CASRGQSSGNTIYF. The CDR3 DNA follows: TGTGCCAGCAGAGGACAAAGCTCTGGAAACACCATATATTTT.